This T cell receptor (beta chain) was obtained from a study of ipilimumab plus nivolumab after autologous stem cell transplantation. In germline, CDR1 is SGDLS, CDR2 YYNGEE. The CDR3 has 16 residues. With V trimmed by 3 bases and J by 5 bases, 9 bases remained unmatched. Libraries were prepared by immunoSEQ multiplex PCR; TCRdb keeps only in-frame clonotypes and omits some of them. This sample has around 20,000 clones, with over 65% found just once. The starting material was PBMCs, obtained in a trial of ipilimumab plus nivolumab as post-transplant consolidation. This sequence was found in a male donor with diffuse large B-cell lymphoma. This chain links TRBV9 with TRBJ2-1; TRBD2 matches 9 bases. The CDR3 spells CASSAEAGGNHNEQFF. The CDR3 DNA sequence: TGTGCCAGCAGCGCCGAGGCGGGGGGGAATCACAATGAGCAGTTCTTC.